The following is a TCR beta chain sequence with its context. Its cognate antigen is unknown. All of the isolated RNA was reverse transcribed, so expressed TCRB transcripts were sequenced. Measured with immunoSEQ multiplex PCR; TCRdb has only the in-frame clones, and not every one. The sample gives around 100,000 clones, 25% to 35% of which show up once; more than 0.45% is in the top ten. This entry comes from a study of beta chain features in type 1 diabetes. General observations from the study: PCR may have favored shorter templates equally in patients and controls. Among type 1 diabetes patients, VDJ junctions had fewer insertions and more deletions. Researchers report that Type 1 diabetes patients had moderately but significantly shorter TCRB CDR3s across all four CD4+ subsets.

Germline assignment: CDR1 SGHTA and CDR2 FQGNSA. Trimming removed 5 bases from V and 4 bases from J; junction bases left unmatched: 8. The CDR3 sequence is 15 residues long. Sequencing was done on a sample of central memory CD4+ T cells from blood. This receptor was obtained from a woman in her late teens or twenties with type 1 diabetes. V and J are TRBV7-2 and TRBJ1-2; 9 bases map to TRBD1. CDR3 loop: CASSSRQGDSYGYTF. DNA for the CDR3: TGTGCCAGCAGCAGCAGACAGGGGGACTCCTATGGCTACACCTTC.